This T cell receptor beta chain was obtained from a study of metastatic and nonmetastatic thyroid tumors. TCRdb reprocessed the PCR reads using MiXCR. The sample contains about 43,000 clones, more than 9.5% of which appear only once. This clone was recorded many times. All patients reached thyroid surgery having received no treatment beforehand. Germline-derived CDR1 and CDR2 are SNHLY and FYNNEI. The CDR3 runs 14 residues. Trimming took 7 bases from V and 7 from J, leaving 17 bases between them. This rearrangement joins TRBV2 to TRBJ1-5; D is perhaps TRBD1 (6 bases). The sequence was collected from a female donor with papillary thyroid cancer or a benign thyroid nodule (not recorded which). Some clones in this sample may be carry-over from other donors' samples. Material: blood. CDR3 DNA: TGTGCCAGCACGGGGGGGCAGTTCGGCCAGCCCCAGCATTTT. Protein sequence: CASTGGQFGQPQHF.